The entry below describes one T cell receptor beta chain. The antigen is not known. The data originate from a study of cytomegalovirus exposure and HLA in healthy donors. About the research overall: Early on, a data release was issued that held roughly 86 million unique TCRs from HLA-typed donors.

Those who donated were healthy bone marrow donors. The PCR was carried out with 60 Vbeta primers and 13 Jbeta primers. Using immunoSEQ multiplex PCR, the repertoire was profiled, and TCRdb retains in-frame clones only, with some absent. The table has around 130,000 clones, approximately 80% seen once. Looked up from germline, CDR1 is GTSNPN and CDR2 is SVGIG (reference sequence). The CDR3 is made up of 12 amino acids. V shed 7 bases and J 7 bases; nucleotides not matched to a gene: 5. Study-wide findings and caveats: The study assumed roughly uniform donor sequencing depth for presence/absence analyses. TCR beta chains numbering about 160 were designated cytomegalovirus-associated.

This sequence was found in a man aged 18 to 29 in good health and CMV-seronegative. This chain connects TRBV30 to TRBJ2-7; 12 bases are shared with TRBD1. Sequencing was done on a sample of PBMCs. CDR3 region: CASGTGGEEQYF. CDR3 nucleotides: TGTGCCTCCGGGACAGGGGGCGAGGAGCAGTACTTC.